Reported below is one TCR beta chain. The data belong to a study of T cell responses to AZD1222 COVID-19 vaccine. V was shortened by 8 bases and J by 7 bases, with 17 bases between the two germline ends. This CDR3 contains 13 residues. TCRdb's table, derived via immunoSEQ multiplex PCR, lists solely in-frame clones and lacks some. Of fewer than 150,000 clones listed, approximately 94% are singletons. The chain uses TRBV12-3 or TRBV12-4 and TRBJ2-5; D possibly uses TRBD1 or TRBD2 (6 bases each). The specimen comprised peripheral blood, sampled on day 0 of AZD1222 vaccination. This clonotype originated in an adult in good health. The CDR3 protein is CASRERGLGTQYF. The CDR3 coding sequence is TGTGCCAGCCGAGAACGGGGGCTGGGGACCCAGTACTTC.